This T cell receptor (beta chain) is from a study of shared clonotypes between healthy human individuals. TCRdb keeps only in-frame clones here, not all; method: immunoSEQ multiplex PCR. The sample lists about 1.5 million clones; around 98% were seen once. The CDR3 sequence is 15 residues long. V was pared by 4 bases and J by 4 bases, with 15 bases between. Looked up from germline, CDR1 is KGHSH and CDR2 is LQKENI. As for this clone: Its antigen is currently unknown.

The study, taken as a whole, reports: Owing to a small donor count, the genetic and exposure-history diversity represented was limited.

The chain carries TRBV18 and TRBJ2-3; D possibly corresponds to TRBD2 (5 bases). The clonotype originates from a man under 40 in good health. Sequenced sample: naive CD4+ T cells sorted from blood. The sample's subset: CD45RA+ positively selected. CDR3 protein: CASSRVRGSADTQYF. The CDR3 nucleotides are TGTGCCAGCTCACGAGTGAGAGGGTCGGCAGATACGCAGTATTTT.